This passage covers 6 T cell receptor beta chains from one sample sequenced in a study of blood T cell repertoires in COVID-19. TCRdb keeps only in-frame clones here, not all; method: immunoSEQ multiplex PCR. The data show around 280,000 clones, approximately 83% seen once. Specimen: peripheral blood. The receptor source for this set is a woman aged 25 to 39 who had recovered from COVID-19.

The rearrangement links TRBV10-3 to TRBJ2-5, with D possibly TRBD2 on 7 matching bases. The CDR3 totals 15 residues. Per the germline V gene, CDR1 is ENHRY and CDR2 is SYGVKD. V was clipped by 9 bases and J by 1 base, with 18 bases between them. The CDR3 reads CAIGGADGIQETQYF. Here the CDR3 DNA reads TGTGCCATAGGGGGGGCCGATGGGATCCAAGAGACCCAGTACTTC.

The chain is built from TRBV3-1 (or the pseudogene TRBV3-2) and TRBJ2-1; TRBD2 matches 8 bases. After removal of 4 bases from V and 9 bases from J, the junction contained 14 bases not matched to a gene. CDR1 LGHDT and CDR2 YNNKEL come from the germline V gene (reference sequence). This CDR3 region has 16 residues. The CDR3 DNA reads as TGTGCCAGCAGCCCAATTAACGGGAGGGCCGGGGGTGAGCAGTTCTTC. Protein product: CASSPINGRAGGEQFF.

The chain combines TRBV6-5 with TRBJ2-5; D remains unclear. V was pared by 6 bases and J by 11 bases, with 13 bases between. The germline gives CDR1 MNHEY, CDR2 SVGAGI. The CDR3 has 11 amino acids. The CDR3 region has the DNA TGTGCCAGCAGCACCCGGTTTTTGCAGTACTTC. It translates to CASSTRFLQYF.

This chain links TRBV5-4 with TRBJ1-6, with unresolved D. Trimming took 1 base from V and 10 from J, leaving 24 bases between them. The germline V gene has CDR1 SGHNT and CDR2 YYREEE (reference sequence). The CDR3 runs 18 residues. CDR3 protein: CASSLSGSGPQPWSPLHF. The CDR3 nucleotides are TGTGCCAGCAGCTTGTCCGGGTCTGGCCCCCAACCTTGGTCACCCCTCCACTTT.

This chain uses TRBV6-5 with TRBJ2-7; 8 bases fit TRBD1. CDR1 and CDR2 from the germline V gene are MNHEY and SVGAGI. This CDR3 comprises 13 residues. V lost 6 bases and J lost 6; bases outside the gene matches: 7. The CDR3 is CASRGQERPEQYF. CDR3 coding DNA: TGTGCCAGCAGGGGACAGGAACGTCCCGAGCAGTACTTC.

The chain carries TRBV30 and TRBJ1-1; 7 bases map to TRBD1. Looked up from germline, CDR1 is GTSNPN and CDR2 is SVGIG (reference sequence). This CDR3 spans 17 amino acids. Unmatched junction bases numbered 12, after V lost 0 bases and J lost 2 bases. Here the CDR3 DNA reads TGTGCCTGGAGTGTCTATTTAGGGGACAGACTTAACACTGAAGCTTTCTTT. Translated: CAWSVYLGDRLNTEAFF.